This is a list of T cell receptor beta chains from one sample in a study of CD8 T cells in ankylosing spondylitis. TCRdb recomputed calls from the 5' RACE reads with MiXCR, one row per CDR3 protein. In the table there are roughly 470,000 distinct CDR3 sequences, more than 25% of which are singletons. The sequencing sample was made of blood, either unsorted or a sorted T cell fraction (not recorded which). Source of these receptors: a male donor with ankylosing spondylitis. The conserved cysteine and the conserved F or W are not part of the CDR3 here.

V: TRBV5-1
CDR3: ASSFQPRGDYEQY

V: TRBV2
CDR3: ASSVGRYTDTQY

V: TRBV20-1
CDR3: SARLDRGRTQY

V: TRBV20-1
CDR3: SAHPGQANQPQH

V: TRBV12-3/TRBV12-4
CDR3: ASSPGQGNIYGYT

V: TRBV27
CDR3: ASSLLGQGAGLEQY

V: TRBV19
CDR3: ATRPAANYGYT

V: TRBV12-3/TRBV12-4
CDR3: ASSLSFSETGEKLF

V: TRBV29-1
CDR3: SVGAASSYNEQF

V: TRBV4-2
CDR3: ASSHPEVNEQF

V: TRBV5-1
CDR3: ASRPGTGGIENQPQH

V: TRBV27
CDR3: ASSLSGRINQPQH

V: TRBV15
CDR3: ATSSSWGPEAF

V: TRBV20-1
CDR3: SAGGTGGAGNQPQH

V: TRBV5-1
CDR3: ASSLTGTTGELF

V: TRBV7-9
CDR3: ASRPTGANYGYT

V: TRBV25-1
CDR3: ASSGGLAGKKNEQF

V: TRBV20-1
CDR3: SARSELAGGAYEQY

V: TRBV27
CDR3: ASSLQDPSTDTQY

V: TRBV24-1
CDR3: ATDRGRDNEQF

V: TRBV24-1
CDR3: ATAYMGEQY

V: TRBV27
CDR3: ASGTVVDTEAF

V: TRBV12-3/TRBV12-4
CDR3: ASSPPGGGPDTQY

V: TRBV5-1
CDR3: ASRPGQGLNYGYT

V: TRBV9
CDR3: ASSVDSYGYT

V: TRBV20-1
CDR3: SPSVGGEQF

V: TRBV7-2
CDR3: ASSLVGSSTGELF

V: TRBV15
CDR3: ATSQGHEQF

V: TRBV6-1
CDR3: ASGRDSNQPQH

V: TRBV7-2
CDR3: ASSIGRNTEAF

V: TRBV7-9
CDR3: ASSSGTGETGELF

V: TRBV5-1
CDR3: ASSKDRAGNTIY

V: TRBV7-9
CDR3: ASSPTSGRGDTQY

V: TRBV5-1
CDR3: ASSFAGTANIQY

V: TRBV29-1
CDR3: SATRGTDGHT

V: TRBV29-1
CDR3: SVDIRGTEAF

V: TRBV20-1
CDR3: SASSGNSNQPQH

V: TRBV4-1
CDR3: ASSRFRTGSIGTEAF

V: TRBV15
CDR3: ATSFAPDTEAF

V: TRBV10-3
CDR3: AISLLGGELF

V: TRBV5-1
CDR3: ASSKENVDTEAF

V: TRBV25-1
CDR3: ASSEGWTILYNEQF

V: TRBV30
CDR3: AWSVTASRVTGELF

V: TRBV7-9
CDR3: ASRVGGGADTQY

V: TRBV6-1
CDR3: ASRQGADNEQF

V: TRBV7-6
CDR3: ASRTGTPRGNTIY

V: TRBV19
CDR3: AGGLPRVPGNTIY

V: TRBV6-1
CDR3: ASSEDGTYGYT

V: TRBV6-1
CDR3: ASSEAPGRRANVLT

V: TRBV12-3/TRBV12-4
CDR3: ASRRRDRGPSTEAF

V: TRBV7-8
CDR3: ASSLWHYQETQY

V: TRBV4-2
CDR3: ASSLQGTALSNQPQH

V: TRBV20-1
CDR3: SARDLRTSGGDGEQF

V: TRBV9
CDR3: ASSVADRSYEQY

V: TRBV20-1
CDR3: SCRLANEQF

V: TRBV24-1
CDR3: ATSEDSGSTGEQF

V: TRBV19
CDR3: ASSARGTGNNQPQH

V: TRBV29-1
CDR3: SVEVGASYNEQF

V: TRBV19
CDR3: ASGTGTGELF